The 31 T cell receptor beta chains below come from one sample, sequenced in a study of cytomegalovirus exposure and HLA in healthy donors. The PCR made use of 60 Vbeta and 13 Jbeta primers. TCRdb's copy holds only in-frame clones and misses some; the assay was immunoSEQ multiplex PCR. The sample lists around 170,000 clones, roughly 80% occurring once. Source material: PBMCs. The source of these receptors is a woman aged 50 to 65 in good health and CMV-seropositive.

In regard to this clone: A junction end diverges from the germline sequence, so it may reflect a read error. The CDR3, as DNA: TGTTCCAGCAGCTCCGTTGGGGGAGGGGCTGAAGCTTTCTTT. As protein: CSSSSVGGGAEAFF. The V and J genes are TRBV7-9 and TRBJ1-1; a possible D gene is TRBD1 (5 bases). The CDR3 has 14 residues. Per germline, CDR1 SEHNR and CDR2 FQNEAQ (reference sequence).

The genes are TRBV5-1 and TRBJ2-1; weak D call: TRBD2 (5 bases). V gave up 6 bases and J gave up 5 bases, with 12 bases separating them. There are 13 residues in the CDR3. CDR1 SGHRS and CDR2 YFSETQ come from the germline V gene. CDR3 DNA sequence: TGCGCCAGCAAGGAAGCGGTCAACAATGAGCAGTTCTTC. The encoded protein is CASKEAVNNEQFF.

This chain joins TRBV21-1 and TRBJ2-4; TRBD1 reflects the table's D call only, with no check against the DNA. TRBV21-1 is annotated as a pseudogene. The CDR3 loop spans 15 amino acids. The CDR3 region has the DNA TGTGCCAGCGGACGGACAGTTTCTATCAAAAACATTCAGTACTTC. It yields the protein CASGRTVSIKNIQYF.

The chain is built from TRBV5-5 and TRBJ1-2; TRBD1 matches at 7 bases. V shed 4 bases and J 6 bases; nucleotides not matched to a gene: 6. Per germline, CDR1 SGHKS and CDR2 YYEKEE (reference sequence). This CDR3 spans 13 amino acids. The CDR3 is CASSIAGTDGYTF. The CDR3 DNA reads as TGTGCCAGCAGCATAGCCGGGACAGATGGCTACACCTTC.

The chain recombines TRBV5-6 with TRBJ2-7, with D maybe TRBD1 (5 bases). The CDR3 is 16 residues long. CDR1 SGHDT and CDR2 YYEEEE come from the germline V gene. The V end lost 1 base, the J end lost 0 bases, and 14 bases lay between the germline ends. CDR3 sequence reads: CASSLLAGIRSYEQYF. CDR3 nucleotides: TGTGCCAGCAGCTTGCTTGCAGGGATCCGCTCCTACGAGCAGTACTTC.

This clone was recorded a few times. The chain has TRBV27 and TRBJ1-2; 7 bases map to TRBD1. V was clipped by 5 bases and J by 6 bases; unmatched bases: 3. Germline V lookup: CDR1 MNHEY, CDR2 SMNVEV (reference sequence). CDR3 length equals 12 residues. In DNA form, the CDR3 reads TGTGCCAGCAGTAGGGGGACAGATGGCTACACCTTC. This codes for CASSRGTDGYTF.

CDR3 amino acids: CASTLPAKNIQYF. In DNA, the CDR3 is TGTGCCAGCACCCTCCCGGCCAAAAACATTCAGTACTTC. This chain joins TRBV28 and TRBJ2-4; D is ambiguous. Germline V lookup: CDR1 MDHEN, CDR2 SYDVKM. V gave up 7 bases and J gave up 1 base, with 8 bases separating them. This CDR3 comprises 13 residues.

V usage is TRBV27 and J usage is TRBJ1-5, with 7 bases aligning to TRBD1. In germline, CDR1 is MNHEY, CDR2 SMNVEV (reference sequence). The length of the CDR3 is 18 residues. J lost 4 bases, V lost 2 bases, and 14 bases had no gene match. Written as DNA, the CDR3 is TGTGCCAGCAGTTTAAGCAGTACAGGGGTTATCAATAATCAGCCCCAGCATTTT. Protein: CASSLSSTGVINNQPQHF.

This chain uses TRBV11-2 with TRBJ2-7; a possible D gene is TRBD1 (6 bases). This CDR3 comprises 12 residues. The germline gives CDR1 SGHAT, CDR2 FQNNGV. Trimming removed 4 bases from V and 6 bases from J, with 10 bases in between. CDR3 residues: CASSYPRGEQYF. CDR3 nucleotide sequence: TGTGCCAGCAGCTACCCCAGGGGCGAGCAGTACTTC. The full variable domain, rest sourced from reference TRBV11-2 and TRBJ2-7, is EAGVAQSPRYKIIEKRQSVAFWCNPISGHATLYWYQQILGQGPKLLIQFQNNGVVDDSQLPKDRFSAERLKGVDSTLKIQPAKLEDSAVYLCASSYPRGEQYFGPGTRLTVT.

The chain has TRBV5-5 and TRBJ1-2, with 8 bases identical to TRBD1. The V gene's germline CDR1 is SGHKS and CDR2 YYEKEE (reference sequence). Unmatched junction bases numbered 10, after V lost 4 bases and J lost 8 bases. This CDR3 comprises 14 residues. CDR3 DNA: TGTGCCAGCAGCCCCCCGGGTTACAGGGGGGGCTACACCTTC. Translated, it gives CASSPPGYRGGYTF.

The CDR3 region has the DNA TGTGCCAGCAGCCCTCGAACCAGGGTCATCGAGCAGTACTTC. Amino acid sequence: CASSPRTRVIEQYF. V gene TRBV11-2 combines with J gene TRBJ2-7, with D possibly TRBD1 on 5 matching bases. Trimming removed 5 bases from V and 6 bases from J, with 17 bases in between. CDR3 length: 14 amino acids. Germline CDR1 SGHAT, CDR2 FQNNGV.

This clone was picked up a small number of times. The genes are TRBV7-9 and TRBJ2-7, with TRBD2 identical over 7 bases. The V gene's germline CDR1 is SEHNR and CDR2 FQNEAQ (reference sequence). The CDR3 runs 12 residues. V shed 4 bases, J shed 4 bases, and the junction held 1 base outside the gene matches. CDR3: CASSWDYYEQYF. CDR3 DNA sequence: TGTGCCAGCAGCTGGGACTATTACGAGCAGTACTTC.

CDR3 residues: CASSLGGIESYEQYF. The CDR3 bases are TGTGCCAGCAGCTTAGGCGGTATAGAATCCTACGAGCAGTACTTC. V usage is TRBV13 and J usage is TRBJ2-5; the D is unclear. With the DNA end fitting TRBJ2-7 better, the J assignment may be wrong. From germline, CDR1 is PRHDT and CDR2 FYEKMQ (reference sequence). The CDR3 spans 15 residues.

The CDR3 nucleotides are TGTGCCAGCAGAAGTGGGGCGGGGAACTCCTACAATGAGCAGTTCTTC. Amino acid sequence: CASRSGAGNSYNEQFF. This chain uses TRBV7-8 with TRBJ2-1; perhaps TRBD2 as D (6 bases). V dropped 6 bases and J dropped 0 bases, with 15 bases sitting between them. The CDR3 runs to 16 residues. CDR1 SGHVS and CDR2 FQNEAQ come from the germline V gene.

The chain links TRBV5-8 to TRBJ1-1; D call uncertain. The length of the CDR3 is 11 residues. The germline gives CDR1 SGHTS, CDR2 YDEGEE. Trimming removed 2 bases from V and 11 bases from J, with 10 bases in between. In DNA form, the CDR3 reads TGTGCCAGCAGCTTCCGCCCGGAGGCTTTCTTT. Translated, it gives CASSFRPEAFF. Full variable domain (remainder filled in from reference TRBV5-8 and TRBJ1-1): EAGVTQSPTHLIKTRGQQATLRCSPISGHTSVYWYQQALGLGLQFLLWYDEGEERNRGNFPPRFSGRQFPNYSSELNVNALELEDSALYLCASSFRPEAFFGQGTRLTVV.

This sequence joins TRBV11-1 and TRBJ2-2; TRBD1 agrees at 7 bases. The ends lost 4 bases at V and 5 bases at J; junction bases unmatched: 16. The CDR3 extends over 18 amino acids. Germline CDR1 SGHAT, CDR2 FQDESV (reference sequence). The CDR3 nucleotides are TGTGCCAGCAGCTGGAAAATTCCCGGGACAGACTCGACCGGGGAGCTGTTTTTT. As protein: CASSWKIPGTDSTGELFF. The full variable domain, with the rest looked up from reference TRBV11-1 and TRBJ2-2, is EAEVAQSPRYKITEKSQAVAFWCDPISGHATLYWYRQILGQGPELLVQFQDESVVDDSQLPKDRFSAERLKGVDSTLKIQPAELGDSAMYLCASSWKIPGTDSTGELFFGEGSRLTVL.

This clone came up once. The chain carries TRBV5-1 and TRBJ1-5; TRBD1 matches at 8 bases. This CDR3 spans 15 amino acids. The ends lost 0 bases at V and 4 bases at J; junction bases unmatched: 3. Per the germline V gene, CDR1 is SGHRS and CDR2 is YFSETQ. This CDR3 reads CASSLGQGANQPQHF. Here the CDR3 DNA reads TGCGCCAGCAGCTTGGGCCAGGGGGCAAATCAGCCCCAGCATTTT.

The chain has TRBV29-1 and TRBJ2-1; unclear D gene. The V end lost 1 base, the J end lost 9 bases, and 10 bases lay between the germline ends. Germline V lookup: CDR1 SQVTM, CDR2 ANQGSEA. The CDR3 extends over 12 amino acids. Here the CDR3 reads CSVEVSGTEQFF. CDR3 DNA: TGCAGCGTTGAAGTTTCAGGAACTGAGCAGTTCTTC.

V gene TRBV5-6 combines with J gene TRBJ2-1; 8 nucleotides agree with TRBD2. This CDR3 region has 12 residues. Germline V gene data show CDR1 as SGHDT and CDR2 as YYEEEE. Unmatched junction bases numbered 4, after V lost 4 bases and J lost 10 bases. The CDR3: CASSPGGGEQFF. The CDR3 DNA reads TGTGCCAGCAGCCCCGGCGGGGGGGAGCAGTTCTTC.

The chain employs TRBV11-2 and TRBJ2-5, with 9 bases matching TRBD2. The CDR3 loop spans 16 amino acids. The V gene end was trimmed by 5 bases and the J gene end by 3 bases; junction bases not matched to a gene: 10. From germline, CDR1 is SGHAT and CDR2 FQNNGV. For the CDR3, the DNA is TGTGCCAGCAGCCGATGGGGGACTAGCTTTGAAGAGACCCAGTACTTC. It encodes CASSRWGTSFEETQYF. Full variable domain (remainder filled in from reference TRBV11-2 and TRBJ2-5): EAGVAQSPRYKIIEKRQSVAFWCNPISGHATLYWYQQILGQGPKLLIQFQNNGVVDDSQLPKDRFSAERLKGVDSTLKIQPAKLEDSAVYLCASSRWGTSFEETQYFGPGTRLLVL.

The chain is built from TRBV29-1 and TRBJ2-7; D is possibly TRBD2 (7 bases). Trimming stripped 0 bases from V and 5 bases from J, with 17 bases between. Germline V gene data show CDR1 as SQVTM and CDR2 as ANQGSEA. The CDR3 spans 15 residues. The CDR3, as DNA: TGCAGCGTTGAAGATCCTGCGGGGGCAAGGGACGAGCAGTACTTC. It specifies CSVEDPAGARDEQYF.

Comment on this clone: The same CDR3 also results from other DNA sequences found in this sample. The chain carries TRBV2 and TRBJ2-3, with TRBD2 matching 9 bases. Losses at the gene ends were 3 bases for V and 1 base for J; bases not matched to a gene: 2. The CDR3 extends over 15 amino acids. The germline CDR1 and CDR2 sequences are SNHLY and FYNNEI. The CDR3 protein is CASSDRGGGTDTQYF. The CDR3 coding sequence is TGTGCCAGCAGTGATCGCGGGGGGGGCACAGATACGCAGTATTTT.

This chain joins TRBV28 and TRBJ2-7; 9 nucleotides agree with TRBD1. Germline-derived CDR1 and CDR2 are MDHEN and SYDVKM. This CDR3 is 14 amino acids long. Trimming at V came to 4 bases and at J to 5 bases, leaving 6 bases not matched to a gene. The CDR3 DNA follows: TGTGCCAGCAGTTCTCCACAGGGGGCGAACGAGCAGTACTTC. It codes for CASSSPQGANEQYF.

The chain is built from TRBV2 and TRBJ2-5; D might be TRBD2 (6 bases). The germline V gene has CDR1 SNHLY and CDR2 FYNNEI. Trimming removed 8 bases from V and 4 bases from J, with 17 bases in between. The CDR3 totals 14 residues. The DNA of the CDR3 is TGTGCCAGCGGTGGGGGATCGGAGGGAGAGACCCAGTACTTC. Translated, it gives CASGGGSEGETQYF.

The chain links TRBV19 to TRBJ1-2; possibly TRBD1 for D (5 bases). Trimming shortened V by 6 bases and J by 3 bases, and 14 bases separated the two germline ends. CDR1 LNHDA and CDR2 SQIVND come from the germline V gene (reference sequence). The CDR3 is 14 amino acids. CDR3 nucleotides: TGTGCCAGTAGGACACAGGAATTTGACTATGGCTACACCTTC. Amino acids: CASRTQEFDYGYTF.

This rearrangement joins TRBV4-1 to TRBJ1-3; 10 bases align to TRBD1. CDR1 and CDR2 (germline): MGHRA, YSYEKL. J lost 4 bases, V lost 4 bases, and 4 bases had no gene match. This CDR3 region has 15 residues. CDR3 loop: CASSLGQGGGNTIYF. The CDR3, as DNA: TGCGCCAGCAGCCTCGGACAGGGGGGCGGAAACACCATATATTTT.

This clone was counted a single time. CDR3 coding DNA: TGTGCCAGCAGTTATGACAGGGGGAAACTTGGGACTGAAGCTTTCTTT. Amino acid sequence: CASSYDRGKLGTEAFF. The chain joins TRBV27 to TRBJ1-1, with TRBD1 identical over 9 bases. The germline CDR1 and CDR2 sequences are MNHEY and SMNVEV (reference sequence). The CDR3 covers 16 residues. V lost 4 bases to trimming and J lost 5 bases; unmatched junction nucleotides: 11.

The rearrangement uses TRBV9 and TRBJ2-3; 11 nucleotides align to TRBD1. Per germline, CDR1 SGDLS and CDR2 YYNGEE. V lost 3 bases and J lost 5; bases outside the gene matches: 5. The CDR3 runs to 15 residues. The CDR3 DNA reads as TGTGCCAGCAGCGAAGGGACAGGGGGAAAAGATACGCAGTATTTT. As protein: CASSEGTGGKDTQYF. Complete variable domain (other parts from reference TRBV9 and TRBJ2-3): DSGVTQTPKHLITATGQRVTLRCSPRSGDLSVYWYQQSLDQGLQFLIQYYNGEERAKGNILERFSAQQFPDLHSELNLSSLELGDSALYFCASSEGTGGKDTQYFGPGTRLTVL.

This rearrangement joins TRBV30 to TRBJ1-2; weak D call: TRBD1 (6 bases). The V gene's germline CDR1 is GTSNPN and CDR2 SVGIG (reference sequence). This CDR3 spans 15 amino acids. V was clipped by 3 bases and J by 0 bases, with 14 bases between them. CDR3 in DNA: TGTGCCTGGAGGCAGGGACATAGAGCTAACTATGGCTACACCTTC. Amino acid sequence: CAWRQGHRANYGYTF.

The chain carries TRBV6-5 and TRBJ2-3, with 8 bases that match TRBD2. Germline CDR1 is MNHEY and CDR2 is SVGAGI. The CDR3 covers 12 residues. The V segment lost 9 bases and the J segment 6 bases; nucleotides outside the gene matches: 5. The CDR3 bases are TGTGCCAGTTCTCGCGGGGGGGATACGCAGTATTTT. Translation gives CASSRGGDTQYF.

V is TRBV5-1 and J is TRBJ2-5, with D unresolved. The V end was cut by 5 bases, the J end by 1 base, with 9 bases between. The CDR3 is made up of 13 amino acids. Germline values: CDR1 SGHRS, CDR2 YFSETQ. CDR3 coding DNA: TGCGCCAGCAGTGACGGAGCCCAAGAGACCCAGTACTTC. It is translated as CASSDGAQETQYF.